The sample holds one count of the clone carrying this T cell receptor (beta chain). Its antigen is still unknown. This CDR3 region has 12 residues. The V end lost 4 bases, the J end lost 3 bases, and 6 bases lay between the germline ends. CDR1 and CDR2 from the germline V gene are LNHDA and SQIVND (reference sequence). Method: immunoSEQ multiplex PCR; TCRdb's copy keeps in-frame clones and lacks some. The top ten hold 2% of the sample, which has 55,000 to 80,000 clones, about 88% seen once. The data stem from a study of OX40 agonist ivuxolimab in advanced cancers. Study-level background: Patients were given ivuxolimab, an antibody that agonizes OX40 (CD134). Study results and limitations: On average, CD8+ T cells had more expanded clones than CD4+.

This chain joins TRBV19 and TRBJ1-2; possibly TRBD1 for D (5 bases). The sequence came from an adult with an advanced solid tumor such as melanoma, head and neck, liver or kidney cancer. Sample: CD4+ or CD8+ T cells sorted from blood, taken in a trial of the OX40 agonist ivuxolimab. This CDR3 reads CASSRGYYGYTF. The CDR3 bases are TGTGCCAGTAGTAGGGGGTACTATGGCTACACCTTC.